This record concerns one TCR beta chain sequence. This CDR3 contains 15 residues. Germline V CDR1 and CDR2: SGHKS, YYEKEE (reference sequence). V lost 4 bases, J lost 4 bases, and 12 bases lay in between. This sample stems from a study of glioma-infiltrating T cells after dendritic cell vaccination. Produced via immunoSEQ multiplex PCR; TCRdb's table is partial and in-frame only. The sample carries under 70,000 clones, approximately 78% recorded once. Sequenced here: blood, sampled before dendritic cell vaccination. The V call is TRBV5-5, the J call TRBJ1-6; possibly TRBD1 for D (6 bases). This receptor was taken from a human donor with glioblastoma. In DNA form, the CDR3 reads TGTGCCAGCAGCGTCAGGGGCGCTTATAATTCACCCCTCCACTTT. As protein: CASSVRGAYNSPLHF.